The 5 T cell receptor beta chains presented below share a single source sample, sequenced in a study of T-cell memory formation after mild COVID-19. TCRdb itself ran the 5' RACE reads through MiXCR, one entry per CDR3 protein. The data contain 200,000 to 250,000 distinct CDR3 sequences, roughly 15% of them singletons. The sequencing input was PBMCs or a T cell subset sorted from them (not recorded which). The receptors come from a man aged 18 to 30 who had mild COVID-19 (a few samples of this study predate the infection). Cell type and time point are not known.

This clonotype has at least ten counts. The rearrangement joins TRBV5-1 to TRBJ2-1; TRBD2 matches 7 bases. The CDR3 contains 14 residues. Germline loops: CDR1 SGHRS, CDR2 YFSETQ. Trimming cost V 3 bases and J 6 bases; bases outside gene matches: 6. For the CDR3, the DNA is TGCGCCAGCAGCTGGGGGGGAGGGACCAATGAGCAGTTCTTC. As protein: CASSWGGGTNEQFF.

This clonotype was counted a few times. V gene TRBV7-2 combines with J gene TRBJ2-2; 12 nucleotides align to TRBD1. Germline trimming cut 5 bases from V and 0 bases from J; bases unmatched to any gene: 13. The CDR3 has 20 residues. Germline assignment: CDR1 SGHTA and CDR2 FQGNSA. CDR3 sequence: CASSPFRDRGRGANTGELFF. The CDR3 DNA reads TGTGCCAGCAGCCCATTCCGGGACAGGGGGCGCGGGGCGAACACCGGGGAGCTGTTTTTT.

CDR3 amino acids: CASSPASINYGYTF. The CDR3 DNA reads as TGTGCCAGCAGCCCGGCCTCCATTAACTATGGCTACACCTTC. The rearrangement links TRBV4-2 to TRBJ1-2; unclear D gene. With 4 bases removed from V and 1 base from J, the gap between germline ends came to 10 bases. Germline values: CDR1 LGHNA, CDR2 YNFKEQ. This CDR3 contains 14 residues.

The chain joins TRBV6-5 to TRBJ2-7; the D is unclear. Trimming took 6 bases from V and 7 from J, leaving 16 bases between them. The CDR3 extends over 13 amino acids. Germline V lookup: CDR1 MNHEY, CDR2 SVGAGI. In DNA, the CDR3 is TGTGCCAGCAGCTCCGGGCCGGGCTGGGAGCAGTACGTC. Protein product: CASSSGPGWEQYV.

In this sample, this clonotype turned up many times. One end of the junction varies from germline; a read error may be responsible. The chain joins TRBV12-3 or TRBV12-4 to TRBJ1-5; D gene uncertain. The CDR3 spans 13 residues. In DNA, the CDR3 is TGCGCCAGCAGCTTTGGGAGCAATCAGCCCCAGCATTTT. Amino acid sequence: CASSFGSNQPQHF.